This TCR beta chain originates from a study of STAT5B mutations in CD4+ large granular lymphocyte leukemia. Sequenced by immunoSEQ multiplex PCR; TCRdb stores in-frame clones only, minus some. The table includes under 35,000 clones, approximately 79% detected once. The CDR3 extends over 17 amino acids. CDR1 is SGHDT, CDR2 YYEEEE, per germline. The V and J ends lost 2 bases and 2 bases, in that order; junction bases with no gene match: 10. This TCR was recovered from a human donor in good health. The sample was CD4+ T cells from blood buffy coats. The chain couples TRBV5-6 to TRBJ2-5; 9 positions agree with TRBD2. CDR3 amino acids: CASSLTGASGIQETQYF. In DNA, the CDR3 is TGTGCCAGCAGCTTAACGGGTGCTAGCGGGATACAAGAGACCCAGTACTTC. Drawing the rest from reference TRBV5-6 and TRBJ2-5, the complete variable domain is DAGVTQSPTHLIKTRGQQVTLRCSPKSGHDTVSWYQQALGQGPQFIFQYYEEEERQRGNFPDRFSGHQFPNYSSELNVNALLLGDSALYLCASSLTGASGIQETQYFGPGTRLLVL.